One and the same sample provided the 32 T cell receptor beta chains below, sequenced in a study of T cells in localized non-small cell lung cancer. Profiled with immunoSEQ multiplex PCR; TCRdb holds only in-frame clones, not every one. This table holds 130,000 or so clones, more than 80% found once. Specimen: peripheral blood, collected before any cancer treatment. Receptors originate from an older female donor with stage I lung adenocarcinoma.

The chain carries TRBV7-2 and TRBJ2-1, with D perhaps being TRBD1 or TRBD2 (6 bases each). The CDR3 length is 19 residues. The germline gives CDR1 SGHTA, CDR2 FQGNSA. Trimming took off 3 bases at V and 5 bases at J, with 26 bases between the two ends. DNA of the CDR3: TGTGCCAGCAGCTTTGTACCTTTGGCGGGACAACTTACTAACAATGAGCAGTTCTTC. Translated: CASSFVPLAGQLTNNEQFF.

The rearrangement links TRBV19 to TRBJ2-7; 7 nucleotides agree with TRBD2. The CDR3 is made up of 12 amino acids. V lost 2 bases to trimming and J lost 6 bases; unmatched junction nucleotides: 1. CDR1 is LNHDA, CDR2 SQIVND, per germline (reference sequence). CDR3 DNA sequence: TGTGCCAGTAGTATACGCGGGGGCGAGCAGTACTTC. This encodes CASSIRGGEQYF.

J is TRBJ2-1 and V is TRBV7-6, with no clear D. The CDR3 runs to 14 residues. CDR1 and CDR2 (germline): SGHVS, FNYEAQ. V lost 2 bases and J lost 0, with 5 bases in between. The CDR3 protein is CASSLLSSYNEQFF. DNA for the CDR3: TGTGCCAGCAGCTTACTGAGCTCCTACAATGAGCAGTTCTTC.

CDR3 loop: CASSRPGSSYNSPLHF. The CDR3 coding sequence is TGTGCCAGCAGCAGGCCAGGGAGCTCCTATAATTCACCCCTCCACTTT. V usage is TRBV7-2 and J usage is TRBJ1-6; a possible D gene is TRBD1 (5 bases). Trimming removed 5 bases at V and 0 bases at J, with 11 bases between. Germline loops: CDR1 SGHTA, CDR2 FQGNSA. The CDR3 is 16 amino acids.

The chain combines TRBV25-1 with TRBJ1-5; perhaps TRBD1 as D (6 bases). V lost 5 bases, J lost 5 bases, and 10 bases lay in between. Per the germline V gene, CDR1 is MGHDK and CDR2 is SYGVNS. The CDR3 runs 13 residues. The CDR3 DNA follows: TGTGCCAGCAGTCCGGGACAATATCAGCCCCAGCATTTT. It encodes CASSPGQYQPQHF.

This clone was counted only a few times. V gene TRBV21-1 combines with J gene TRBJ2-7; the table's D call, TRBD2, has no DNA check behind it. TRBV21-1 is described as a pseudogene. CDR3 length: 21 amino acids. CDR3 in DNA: TGTGCCTCGGTAGCGGGTCCTCTCCTACGAAGGGAGCGGGTCCTCTCCTACGAGCAGTACTTC. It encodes CASVAGPLLRRERVLSYEQYF.

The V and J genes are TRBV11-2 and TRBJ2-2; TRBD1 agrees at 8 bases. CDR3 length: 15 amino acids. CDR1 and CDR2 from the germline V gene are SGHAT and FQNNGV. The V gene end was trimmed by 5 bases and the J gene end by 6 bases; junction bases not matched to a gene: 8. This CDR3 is CASSMWTGSAGELFF. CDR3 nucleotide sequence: TGTGCCAGCAGCATGTGGACAGGGTCGGCCGGGGAGCTGTTTTTT.

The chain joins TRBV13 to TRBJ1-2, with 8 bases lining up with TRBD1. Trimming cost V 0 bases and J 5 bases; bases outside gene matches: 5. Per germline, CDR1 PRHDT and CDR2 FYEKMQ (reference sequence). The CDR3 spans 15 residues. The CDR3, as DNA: TGTGCCAGCAGCTTAGGTGTACAGGGGGTTTATGGCTACACCTTC. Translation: CASSLGVQGVYGYTF.

CDR3 region: CASSRGTGDYEQYF. In DNA, the CDR3 is TGTGCCAGCAGCAGAGGGACAGGGGACTACGAGCAGTACTTC. The J gene is TRBJ2-7, the V gene TRBV11-3; TRBD1 aligns across 10 bases. V was pared by 5 bases and J by 3 bases, with 4 bases of the junction left unmatched. The CDR3 is 14 residues long. Germline CDR1 reads SGHNT; CDR2 reads YENEEA.

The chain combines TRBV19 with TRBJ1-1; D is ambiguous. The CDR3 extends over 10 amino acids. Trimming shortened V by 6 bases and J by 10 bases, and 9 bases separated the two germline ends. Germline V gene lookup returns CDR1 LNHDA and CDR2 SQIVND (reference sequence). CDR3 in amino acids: CASRHPLAFF. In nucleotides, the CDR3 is TGTGCCAGTAGACACCCTTTAGCTTTCTTT.

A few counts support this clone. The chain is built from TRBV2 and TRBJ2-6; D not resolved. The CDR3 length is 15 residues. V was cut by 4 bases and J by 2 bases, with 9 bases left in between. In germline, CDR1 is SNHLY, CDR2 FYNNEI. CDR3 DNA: TGTGCCAGCAGTGTCTTGGTGACTGGGGCCAACGTCCTGACTTTC. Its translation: CASSVLVTGANVLTF.

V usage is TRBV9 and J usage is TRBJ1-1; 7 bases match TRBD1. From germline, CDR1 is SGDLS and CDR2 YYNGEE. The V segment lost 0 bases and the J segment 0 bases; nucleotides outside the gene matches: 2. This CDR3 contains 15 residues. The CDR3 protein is CASSVGGGLNTEAFF. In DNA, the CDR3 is TGTGCCAGCAGCGTAGGAGGGGGCTTGAACACTGAAGCTTTCTTT.

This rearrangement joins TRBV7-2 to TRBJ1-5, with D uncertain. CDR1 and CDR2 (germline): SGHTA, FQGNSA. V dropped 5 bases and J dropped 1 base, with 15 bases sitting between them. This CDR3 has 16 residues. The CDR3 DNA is TGTGCCAGCAGCAGTAGGCCCGCGTCAAGCAATCAGCCCCAGCATTTT. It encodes CASSSRPASSNQPQHF.

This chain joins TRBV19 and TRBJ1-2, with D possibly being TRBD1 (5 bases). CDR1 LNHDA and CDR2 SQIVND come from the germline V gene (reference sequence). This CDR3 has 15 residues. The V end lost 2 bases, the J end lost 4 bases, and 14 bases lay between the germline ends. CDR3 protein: CASSIQDGAGYGYTF. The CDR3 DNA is TGTGCCAGTAGTATACAGGACGGGGCGGGCTATGGCTACACCTTC.

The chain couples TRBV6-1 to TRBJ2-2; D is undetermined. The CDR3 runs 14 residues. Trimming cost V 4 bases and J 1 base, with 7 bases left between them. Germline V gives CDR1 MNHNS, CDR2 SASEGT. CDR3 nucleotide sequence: TGTGCCAGCAGTGTCGGCCAGAACACCGGGGAGCTGTTTTTT. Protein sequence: CASSVGQNTGELFF.

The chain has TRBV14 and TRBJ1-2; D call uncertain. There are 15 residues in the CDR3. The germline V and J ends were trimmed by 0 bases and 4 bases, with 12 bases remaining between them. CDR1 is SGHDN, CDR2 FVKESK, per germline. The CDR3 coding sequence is TGTGCCAGCAGCCAAGACAGATGGGCGACCTATGGCTACACCTTC. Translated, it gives CASSQDRWATYGYTF.

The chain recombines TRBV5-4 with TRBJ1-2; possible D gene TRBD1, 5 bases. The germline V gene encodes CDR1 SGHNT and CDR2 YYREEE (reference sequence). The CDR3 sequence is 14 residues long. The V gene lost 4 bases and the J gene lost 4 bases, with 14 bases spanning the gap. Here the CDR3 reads CASSPMGLSYGYTF. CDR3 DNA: TGTGCCAGCAGCCCAATGGGACTAAGCTATGGCTACACCTTC. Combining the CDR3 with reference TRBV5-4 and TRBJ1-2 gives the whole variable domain ETGVTQSPTHLIKTRGQQVTLRCSSQSGHNTVSWYQQALGQGPQFIFQYYREEENGRGNFPPRFSGLQFPNYSSELNVNALELDDSALYLCASSPMGLSYGYTFGSGTRLTVV.

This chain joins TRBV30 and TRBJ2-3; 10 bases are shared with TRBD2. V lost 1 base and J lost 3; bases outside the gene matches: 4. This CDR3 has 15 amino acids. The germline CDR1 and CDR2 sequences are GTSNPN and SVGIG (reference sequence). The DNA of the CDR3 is TGTGCCTGGAGTGGGCTAGCGGGAGTTACAGATACGCAGTATTTT. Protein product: CAWSGLAGVTDTQYF.

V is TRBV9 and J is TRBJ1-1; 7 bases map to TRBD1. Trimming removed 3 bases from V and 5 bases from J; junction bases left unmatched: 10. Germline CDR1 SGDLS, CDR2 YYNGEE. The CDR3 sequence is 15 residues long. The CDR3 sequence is CASSAIPTGRTEAFF. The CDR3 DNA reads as TGTGCCAGCAGCGCGATCCCGACAGGGCGTACTGAAGCTTTCTTT.

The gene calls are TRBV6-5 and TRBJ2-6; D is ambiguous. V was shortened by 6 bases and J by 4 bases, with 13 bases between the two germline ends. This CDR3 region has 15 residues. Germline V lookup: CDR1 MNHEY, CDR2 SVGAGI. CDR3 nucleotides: TGTGCCAGCAGCACCTTTGATGCAGGGGCCAACGTCCTGACTTTC. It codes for CASSTFDAGANVLTF.

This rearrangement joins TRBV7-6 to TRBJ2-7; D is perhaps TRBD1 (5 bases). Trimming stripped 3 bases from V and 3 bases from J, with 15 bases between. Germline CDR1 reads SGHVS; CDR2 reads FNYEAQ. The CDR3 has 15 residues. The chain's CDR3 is CASSFQTEAVYEQYF. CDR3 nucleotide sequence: TGTGCCAGCAGCTTCCAGACAGAGGCCGTCTACGAGCAGTACTTC.

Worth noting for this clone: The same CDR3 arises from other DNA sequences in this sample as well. CDR3 sequence reads: CAWSVRGETQYF. The CDR3, as DNA: TGTGCCTGGAGTGTACGGGGGGAGACCCAGTACTTC. The chain carries TRBV30 and TRBJ2-5, with D perhaps TRBD2 (6 bases). Germline lookup yields CDR1 GTSNPN and CDR2 SVGIG (reference sequence). The V end was cut by 0 bases, the J end by 5 bases, with 7 bases between. The CDR3 runs to 12 residues.

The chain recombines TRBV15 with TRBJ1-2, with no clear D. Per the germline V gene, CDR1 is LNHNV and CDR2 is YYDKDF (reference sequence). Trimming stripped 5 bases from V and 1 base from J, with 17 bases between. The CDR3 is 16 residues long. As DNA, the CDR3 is TGTGCCACCAGCCTCGGACCTACAGCCCTTAACTATGGCTACACCTTC. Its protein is CATSLGPTALNYGYTF.

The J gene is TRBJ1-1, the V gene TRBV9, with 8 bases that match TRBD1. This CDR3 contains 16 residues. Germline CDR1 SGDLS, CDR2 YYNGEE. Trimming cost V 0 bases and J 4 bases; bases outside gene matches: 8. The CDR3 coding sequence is TGTGCCAGCAGCGTAGAGCAGGGGGCCAGGAGCACTGAAGCTTTCTTT. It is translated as CASSVEQGARSTEAFF.

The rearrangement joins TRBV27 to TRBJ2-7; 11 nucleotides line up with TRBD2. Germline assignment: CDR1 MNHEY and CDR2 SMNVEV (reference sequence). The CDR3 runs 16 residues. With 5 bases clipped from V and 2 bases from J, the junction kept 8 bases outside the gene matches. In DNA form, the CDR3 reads TGTGCCAGCAGTATTCCCAGACTAGCGGGAACCTACGAGCAGTACTTC. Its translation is CASSIPRLAGTYEQYF.

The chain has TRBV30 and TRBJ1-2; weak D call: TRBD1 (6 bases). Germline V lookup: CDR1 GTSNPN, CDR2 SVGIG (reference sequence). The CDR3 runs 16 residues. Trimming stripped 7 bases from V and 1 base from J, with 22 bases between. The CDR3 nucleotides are TGTGCCTCCCCCGGCCTACACAGGGTTGATAACTATGGCTACACCTTC. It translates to CASPGLHRVDNYGYTF.

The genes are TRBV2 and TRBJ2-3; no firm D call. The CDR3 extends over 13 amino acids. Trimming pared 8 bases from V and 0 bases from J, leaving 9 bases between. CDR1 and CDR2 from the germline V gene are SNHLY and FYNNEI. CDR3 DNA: TGTGCCAGCTGCCAGACTAGCACAGATACGCAGTATTTT. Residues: CASCQTSTDTQYF.

The CDR3 loop reads CAISKGLGLDYEQYF. In nucleotides, the CDR3 is TGTGCCATCAGTAAAGGATTGGGCTTGGACTACGAGCAGTACTTC. The chain joins TRBV10-3 to TRBJ2-7; D is ambiguous. The CDR3 contains 15 residues. CDR1 and CDR2 (germline): ENHRY, SYGVKD. The germline V and J ends were trimmed by 5 bases and 3 bases, with 17 bases remaining between them.

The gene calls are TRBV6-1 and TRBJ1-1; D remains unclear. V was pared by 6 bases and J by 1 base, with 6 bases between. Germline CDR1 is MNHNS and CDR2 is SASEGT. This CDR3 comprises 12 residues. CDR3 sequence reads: CASRWRNTEAFF. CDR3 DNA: TGTGCCAGCAGGTGGCGGAACACTGAAGCTTTCTTT.

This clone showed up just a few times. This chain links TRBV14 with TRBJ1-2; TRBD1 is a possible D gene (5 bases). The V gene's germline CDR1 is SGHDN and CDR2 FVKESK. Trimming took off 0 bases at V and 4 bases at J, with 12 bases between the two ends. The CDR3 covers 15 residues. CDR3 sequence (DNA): TGTGCCAGCAGCCAAGATCCCTGGACACTCTATGGCTACACCTTC. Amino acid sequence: CASSQDPWTLYGYTF.

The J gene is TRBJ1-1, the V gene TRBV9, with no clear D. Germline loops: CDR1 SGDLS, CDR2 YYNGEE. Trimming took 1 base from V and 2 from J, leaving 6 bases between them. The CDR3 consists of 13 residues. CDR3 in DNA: TGTGCCAGCAGCGTAAGTCACAACACTGAAGCTTTCTTT. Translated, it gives CASSVSHNTEAFF.

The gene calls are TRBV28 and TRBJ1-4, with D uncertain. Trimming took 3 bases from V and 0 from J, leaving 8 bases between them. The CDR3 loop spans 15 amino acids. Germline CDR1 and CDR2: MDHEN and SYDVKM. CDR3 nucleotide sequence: TGTGCCAGCAGTTTTCGCCGGGCAACTAATGAAAAACTGTTTTTT. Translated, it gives CASSFRRATNEKLFF.